This T cell receptor beta chain was identified in a study of blood T cell repertoires in COVID-19. Study-level background: Sample material is recorded as cDNA or gDNA derived from T cells, B-cell-depleted T cells, or PBMCs.

With V trimmed by 2 bases and J by 0 bases, 9 bases remained unmatched. CDR1 is MNHEY, CDR2 SMNVEV, per germline (reference sequence). The CDR3 covers 17 residues. Data came from immunoSEQ multiplex PCR; TCRdb stores just in-frame clones and leaves some out. The sample comprises under 300,000 clones, roughly 85% of which are singletons, and approximately 3.5% rests with the top ten. The chain couples TRBV27 to TRBJ2-7, with 8 bases aligning to TRBD2. This clonotype originated in a woman under 30 with acute or convalescent COVID-19. Sequencing used peripheral blood. Here the CDR3 DNA reads TGTGCCAGCAGTTTACGTGGTACTAGCGGACTCTCCTACGAGCAGTACTTC. Amino acids: CASSLRGTSGLSYEQYF.